These T cell receptor beta chains were read from a single sample in a study of CD8 T cells in Susac syndrome. Via MiXCR, TCRdb re-called the immunoSEQ multiplex PCR reads, giving one row per CDR3 protein. The repertoire holds 210,000 or so distinct CDR3 sequences, about 94% seen once, with around 0.15% in the top ten. Sequencing was performed on CD8+ T cells from PBMCs. These receptors came from a human donor with multiple sclerosis. CDR3s include the opening cysteine and the closing phenylalanine or tryptophan. A D gene is named only where the DNA matches it firmly. A clone size is listed for some rows: how often the clone was seen (once, few, many), or a class if it is expanded.

cdr3_nt cdr3_aa clone_size j_call v_call d_call
TGTGCCAGCTCACCCGACAGGGGGCTTCAGCCCCAGCATTTT CASSPDRGLQPQHF . TRBJ1-5 TRBV18 TRBD1
TGTGCCAGCACCGAGGGTCCCCACAATGAGCAGTTCTTC CASTEGPHNEQFF . TRBJ2-1 TRBV6-5 .
TGTGCCACCTCACAGGGAGGGGGGGAGACCCAGTACTTC CATSQGGGETQYF once TRBJ2-5 TRBV15 .
TGTGCCAGCAGCGATCCTCCGGGAGGTTCCTACAATGAGCAGTTCTTC CASSDPPGGSYNEQFF . TRBJ2-1 TRBV7-8 TRBD2
TGCAGCGGCGAACAGGGATCCTACGAGCAGTACTTC CSGEQGSYEQYF . TRBJ2-7 TRBV29-1 .
TGTGCCAGTAGCCTGACAGGGAGTAGTGCAGATACGCAGTATTTT CASSLTGSSADTQYF . TRBJ2-3 TRBV19 TRBD1
TGTGCCAGCAGCTCGTTGGGGGGGGGCCTCTATGGCTACACCTTC CASSSLGGGLYGYTF once TRBJ1-2 TRBV7-6 .
TGTGCCAGCAGCTACCGGGACAGGGGAAAGAATGAGCAGTTCTTC CASSYRDRGKNEQFF . TRBJ2-1 TRBV7-9 TRBD1
TGCGCCAGCAGCTTATGGACATCGAATCAGCCCCAGCATTTT CASSLWTSNQPQHF . TRBJ1-5 TRBV5-1 .
TGTGCCACCAGCAGAGATCTGGATAGCGGGAGAGGAGAGACCCAGTACTTC CATSRDLDSGRGETQYF . TRBJ2-5 TRBV15 TRBD2
TGCGCCAGCAGCTTCATAGGAGACTCCTACGAGCAGTACTTC CASSFIGDSYEQYF . TRBJ2-7 TRBV5-1 .
TGTGCCAGCAGCCGGGTGGGACAAGCGGCTACAGATACGCAGTATTTT CASSRVGQAATDTQYF once TRBJ2-3 TRBV5-5 .
TGTGCCAGCAGCTCGCCGACGGGATCAGGCTACACCTTC CASSSPTGSGYTF . TRBJ1-2 TRBV7-9 .
TGTGCCAGCAGCGCCGGGACAAAGTCCCACGAGCAGTACTTC CASSAGTKSHEQYF . TRBJ2-7 TRBV9 .
TGTGCCAGCAGCGGCAGGGATACCTACGAGCAGTACTTC CASSGRDTYEQYF . TRBJ2-7 TRBV9 .
TGTGCCAGCAGTTCGAGACTGGAAGCTTTCTTT CASSSRLEAFF . TRBJ1-1 TRBV12-3/TRBV12-4 .
TGTGCCAGCAGCCAAGGAACCCTAGGGGAAGAGACCCAGTACTTC CASSQGTLGEETQYF . TRBJ2-5 TRBV4-2 .
TGTGCCAGCAGGAGTACAGGGTACACAATACCGAACACTGAAGCTTTCTTT CASRSTGYTIPNTEAFF . TRBJ1-1 TRBV6-1 .
TGCGCCAGCAGCCAAGAGAGCTCCTACGAGCAGTACTTC CASSQESSYEQYF . TRBJ2-7 TRBV4-1 .
TGTGCCAGTAGTATGGAGGTCGCTCCCATGAGGGGGCCCTACGAGCAGTACTTC CASSMEVAPMRGPYEQYF . TRBJ2-7 TRBV19 TRBD1
TGTGCCAGCAGCTTGGGCGATCCAAATGAGCAGTTCTTC CASSLGDPNEQFF few TRBJ2-1 TRBV5-6 .
TGTGCCAGCAGCCCTGAGCTCTACACTGAAGCTTTCTTT CASSPELYTEAFF . TRBJ1-1 TRBV5-4 .
TGTGCCAGCAGCTTCGGGACGCCTGAAGTTTTCTTT CASSFGTPEVFF . TRBJ1-1 TRBV7-2 .
TGTGCCAGCAGCAAAGCACAAAGGACCCTGGGCTACACCTTC CASSKAQRTLGYTF . TRBJ1-2 TRBV21-1 .
TGTGCCAGCAGCGCGGGACAGGCCAACTATGGCTACACCTTC CASSAGQANYGYTF once TRBJ1-2 TRBV9 TRBD1
TGTGCCAGCAGTTATGGATACCAAGAGACCCAGTACTTC CASSYGYQETQYF few TRBJ2-5 TRBV6-5 .
TGTGCCAGCAGCCGGGACTGGTCCTACGAGCAGTACTTC CASSRDWSYEQYF . TRBJ2-7 TRBV7-6 .
TGTGCCAGCAGCCAAGAGATGTCAGGCAGTCTTGACGAACGTTCGGACGTTTATACGCAGTATTTT CASSQEMSGSLDERSDVYTQYF . TRBJ2-3 TRBV3-1 .
TGTGCCAGCAGGGGCCCGGCTGAACCCTATAATTCACCCCTCCACTTT CASRGPAEPYNSPLHF once TRBJ1-6 TRBV7-9 .
TGTGCCAGCAGCCAAGATAGGGGACGCTGGAGCTCTGGAAACACCATATATTTT CASSQDRGRWSSGNTIYF . TRBJ1-3 TRBV14 .
TGCGCCAGCAGCCCCCGACAGATTTATAGCTCTGGGGCCAACGTCCTGACTTTC CASSPRQIYSSGANVLTF . TRBJ2-6 TRBV5-1 .
TGTGCCAGCAGCTTAGGGGAGGGAGAGGACGAGCAGTACTTC CASSLGEGEDEQYF . TRBJ2-7 TRBV7-9 TRBD2
TGTGCCAGCATAACTCAGGTCGGGGATACGCAGTATTTT CASITQVGDTQYF . TRBJ2-3 TRBV25-1 .
TGCAGTGCTAGAGATAGGGGGACAGGGGGTTTCGATTACGACACTGAAGCTTTCTTT CSARDRGTGGFDYDTEAFF . TRBJ1-1 TRBV20-1 TRBD1
TGTGCCAGCAGTTACGACAGGGGGGTCGCTGAAGCTTTCTTT CASSYDRGVAEAFF . TRBJ1-1 TRBV12-3/TRBV12-4 TRBD1
TGTGCCAGCAGTTGGGGACAGGCCTACGAGCAGTACTTC CASSWGQAYEQYF . TRBJ2-7 TRBV7-9 TRBD1
TGTGCCAGCAGCGCCCGCGGAGAGTTTGGCGAGCAGTACTTC CASSARGEFGEQYF . TRBJ2-7 TRBV7-9 .
TGTGCCAGCAGCCCCTATCGGATGCAGGTTCAAGAGACCCAGTACTTC CASSPYRMQVQETQYF once TRBJ2-5 TRBV11-2 .
TGTGCCAGCAGTTTATCGAGTAAGGGTATGGATGAGCAGTTCTTC CASSLSSKGMDEQFF once TRBJ2-1 TRBV27 .
TGTGCCAGCAGTTCTTACAGGGGTGGCGGCGGGGAGCTGTTTTTT CASSSYRGGGGELFF . TRBJ2-2 TRBV28 TRBD1
TGTGCCAGCAGCCCCGGTCCGGTCGGCCAGCCCCAGCATTTT CASSPGPVGQPQHF . TRBJ1-5 TRBV5-6 .
TGTGCCAGCAGAGGGACAGATACCCTGGATACGCAGTATTTT CASRGTDTLDTQYF few TRBJ2-3 TRBV2 TRBD1
TGTGCCAGCAGCCTCGAGGGCTCCTCTGGAAACACCATATATTTT CASSLEGSSGNTIYF . TRBJ1-3 TRBV9 .
TGCAGCGTTGTAGGTGGGGATAGAAGCTCCTACAATGAGCAGTTCTTC CSVVGGDRSSYNEQFF . TRBJ2-1 TRBV29-1 .
TGTGCCAGCAGTTTACAGGGAGGGGCCGGGGAGCAGTACTTC CASSLQGGAGEQYF . TRBJ2-7 TRBV6-6 .
TGTGCCAGCAGCCGAAGCGGGGTCTACACCGGGGAGCTGTTTTTT CASSRSGVYTGELFF . TRBJ2-2 TRBV9 TRBD2
TGTGCCAGCAGCTACCGATTTATAGAGGACAGGGGTTATGGCTACACCTTC CASSYRFIEDRGYGYTF once TRBJ1-2 TRBV5-4 TRBD1
TGTGCCAGCAGTTCGGGACACGCTAACTATGGCTACACCTTC CASSSGHANYGYTF . TRBJ1-2 TRBV27 .
TGTGCCAGCAGTTTATCGTGGGACAGGGAGCACGAGCAGTACTTC CASSLSWDREHEQYF once TRBJ2-7 TRBV27 TRBD1
TGTGCCAGCAGTGTTCCCGCCTCGGGAGAAGGCCAGTTCTTC CASSVPASGEGQFF . TRBJ2-1 TRBV2 .
TGTGCCATCAGTGATACCTCGGGGGGCGTTGGGAATGAGCAGTTCTTC CAISDTSGGVGNEQFF . TRBJ2-1 TRBV10-3 .
TGTGCCAGCAGCGGGGGACAGGGTCATCAGCCCCAGCATTTT CASSGGQGHQPQHF . TRBJ1-5 TRBV5-6 TRBD1
TGTGCCAGCAGTTATTTCGTCCAGGAAACACTCTACGAGCAGTACTTC CASSYFVQETLYEQYF . TRBJ2-7 TRBV6-6 .
TGTGCTAGCAGCCCGGGACCCCCGGGAACAGATACGCAGTATTTT CASSPGPPGTDTQYF . TRBJ2-3 TRBV7-7 .
TGTGCCAGCAGCTTGGCCCGGAGCGGGTCGATAAACAATGAGCAGTTCTTC CASSLARSGSINNEQFF . TRBJ2-1 TRBV5-6 .